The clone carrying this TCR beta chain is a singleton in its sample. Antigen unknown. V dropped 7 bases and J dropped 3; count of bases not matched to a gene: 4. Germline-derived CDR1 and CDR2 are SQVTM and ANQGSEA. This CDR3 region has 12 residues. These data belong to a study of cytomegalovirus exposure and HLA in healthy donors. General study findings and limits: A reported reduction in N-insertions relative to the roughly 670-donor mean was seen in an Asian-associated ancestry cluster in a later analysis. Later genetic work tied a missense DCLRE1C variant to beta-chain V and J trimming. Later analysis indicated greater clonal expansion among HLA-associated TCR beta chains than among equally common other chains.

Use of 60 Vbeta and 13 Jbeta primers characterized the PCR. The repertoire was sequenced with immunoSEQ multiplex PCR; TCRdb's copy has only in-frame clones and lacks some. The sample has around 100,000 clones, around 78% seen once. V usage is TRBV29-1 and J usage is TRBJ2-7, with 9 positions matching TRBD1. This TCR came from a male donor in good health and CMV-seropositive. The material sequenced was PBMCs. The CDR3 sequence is CSAGDRVYEQYF. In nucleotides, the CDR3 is TGCAGCGCTGGGGACAGGGTCTACGAGCAGTACTTC.